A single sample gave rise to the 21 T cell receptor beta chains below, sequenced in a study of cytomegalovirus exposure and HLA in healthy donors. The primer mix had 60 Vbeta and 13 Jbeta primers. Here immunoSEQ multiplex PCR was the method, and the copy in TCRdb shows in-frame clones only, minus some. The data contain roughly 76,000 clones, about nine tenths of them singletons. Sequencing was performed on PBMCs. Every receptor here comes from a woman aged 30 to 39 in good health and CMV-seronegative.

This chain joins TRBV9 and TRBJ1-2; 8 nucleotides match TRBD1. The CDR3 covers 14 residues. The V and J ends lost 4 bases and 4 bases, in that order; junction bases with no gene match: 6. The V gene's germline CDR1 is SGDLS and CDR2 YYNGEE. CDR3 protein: CASSPQGGGYGYTF. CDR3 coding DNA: TGTGCCAGCAGCCCACAGGGGGGAGGCTATGGCTACACCTTC.

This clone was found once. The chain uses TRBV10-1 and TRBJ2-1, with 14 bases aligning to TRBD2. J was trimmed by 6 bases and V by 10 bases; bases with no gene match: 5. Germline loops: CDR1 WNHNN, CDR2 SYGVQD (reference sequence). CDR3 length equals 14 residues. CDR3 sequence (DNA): TGCGCCACCACCGGGACTAGCGGGAGCAATGAGCAGTTCTTC. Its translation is CATTGTSGSNEQFF.

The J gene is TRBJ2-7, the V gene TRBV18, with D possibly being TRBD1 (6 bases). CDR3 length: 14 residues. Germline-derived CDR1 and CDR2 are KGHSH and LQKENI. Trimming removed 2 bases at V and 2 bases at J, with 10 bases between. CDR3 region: CASSPSRGPYEQYF. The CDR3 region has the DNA TGTGCCAGCTCACCATCCAGGGGACCCTACGAGCAGTACTTC. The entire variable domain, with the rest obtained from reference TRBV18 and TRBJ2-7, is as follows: NAGVMQNPRHLVRRRGQEARLRCSPMKGHSHVYWYRQLPEEGLKFMVYLQKENIIDESGMPKERFSAEFPKEGPSILRIQQVVRGDSAAYFCASSPSRGPYEQYFGPGTRLTVT.

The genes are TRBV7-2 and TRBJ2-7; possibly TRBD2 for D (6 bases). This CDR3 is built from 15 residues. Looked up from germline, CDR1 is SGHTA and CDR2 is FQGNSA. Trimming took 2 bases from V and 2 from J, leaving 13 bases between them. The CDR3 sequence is CASSLPGGGTYEQYF. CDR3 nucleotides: TGTGCCAGCAGCTTACCGGGTGGGGGGACCTACGAGCAGTACTTC.

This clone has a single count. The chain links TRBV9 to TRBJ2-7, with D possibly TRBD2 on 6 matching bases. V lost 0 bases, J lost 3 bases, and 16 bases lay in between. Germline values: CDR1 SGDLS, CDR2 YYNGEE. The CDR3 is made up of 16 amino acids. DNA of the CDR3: TGTGCCAGCAGCGTAGCTGTCCAGTCTAGCGTCTACGAGCAGTACTTC. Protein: CASSVAVQSSVYEQYF. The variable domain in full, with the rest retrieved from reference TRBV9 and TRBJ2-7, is DSGVTQTPKHLITATGQRVTLRCSPRSGDLSVYWYQQSLDQGLQFLIQYYNGEERAKGNILERFSAQQFPDLHSELNLSSLELGDSALYFCASSVAVQSSVYEQYFGPGTRLTVT.

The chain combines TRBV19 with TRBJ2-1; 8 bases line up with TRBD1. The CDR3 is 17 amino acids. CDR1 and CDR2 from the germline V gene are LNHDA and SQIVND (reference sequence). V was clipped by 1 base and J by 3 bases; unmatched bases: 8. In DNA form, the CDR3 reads TGTGCCAGTAGTATAGGATTCCGAGACAGGGGCTACAATGAGCAGTTCTTC. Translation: CASSIGFRDRGYNEQFF.

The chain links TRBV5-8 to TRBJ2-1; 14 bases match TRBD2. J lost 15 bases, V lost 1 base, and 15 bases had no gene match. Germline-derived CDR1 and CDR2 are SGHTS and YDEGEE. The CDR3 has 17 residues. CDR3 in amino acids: CASSLRILGLAGAEGFF. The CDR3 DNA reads TGTGCCAGCAGCTTGAGGATTTTGGGACTAGCGGGGGCTGAAGGGTTCTTC. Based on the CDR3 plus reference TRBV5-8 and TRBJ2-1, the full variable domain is EAGVTQSPTHLIKTRGQQATLRCSPISGHTSVYWYQQALGLGLQFLLWYDEGEERNRGNFPPRFSGRQFPNYSSELNVNALELEDSALYLCASSLRILGLAGAEGFFGPGTRLTVL.

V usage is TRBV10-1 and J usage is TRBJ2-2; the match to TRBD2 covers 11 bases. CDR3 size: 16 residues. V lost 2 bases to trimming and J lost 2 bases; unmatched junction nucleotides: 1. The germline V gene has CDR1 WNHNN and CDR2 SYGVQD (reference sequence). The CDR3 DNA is TGCGCCAGCAGTGAGGGGACTAGCGGAAACACCGGGGAGCTGTTTTTT. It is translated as CASSEGTSGNTGELFF.

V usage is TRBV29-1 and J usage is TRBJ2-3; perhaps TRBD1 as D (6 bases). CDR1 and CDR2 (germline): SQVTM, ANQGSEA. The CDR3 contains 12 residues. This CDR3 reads CGAGVGTDTQYF. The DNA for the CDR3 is TGCGGGGCAGGGGTAGGCACAGATACGCAGTATTTT.

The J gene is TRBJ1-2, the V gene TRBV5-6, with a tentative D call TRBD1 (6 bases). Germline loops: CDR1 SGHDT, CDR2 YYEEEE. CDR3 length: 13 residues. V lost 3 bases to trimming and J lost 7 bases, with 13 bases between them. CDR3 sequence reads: CASSSGTMGGYTF. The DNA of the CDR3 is TGTGCCAGCAGCTCCGGGACAATGGGTGGCTACACCTTC.

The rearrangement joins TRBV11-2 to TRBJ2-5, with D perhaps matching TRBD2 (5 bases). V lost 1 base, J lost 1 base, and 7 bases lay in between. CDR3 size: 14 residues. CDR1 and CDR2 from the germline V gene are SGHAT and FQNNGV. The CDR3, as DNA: TGTGCCAGCAGCTTAGGGGGAGTCCAAGAGACCCAGTACTTC. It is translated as CASSLGGVQETQYF.

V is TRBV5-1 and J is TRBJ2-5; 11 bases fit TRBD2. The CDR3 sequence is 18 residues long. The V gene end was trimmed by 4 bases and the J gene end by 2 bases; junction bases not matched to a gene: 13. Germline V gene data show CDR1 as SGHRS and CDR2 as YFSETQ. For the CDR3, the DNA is TGCGCCAGCAGCCTTCTAGCGGGAGGACCTGCAGTTCAAGAGACCCAGTACTTC. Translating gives CASSLLAGGPAVQETQYF.

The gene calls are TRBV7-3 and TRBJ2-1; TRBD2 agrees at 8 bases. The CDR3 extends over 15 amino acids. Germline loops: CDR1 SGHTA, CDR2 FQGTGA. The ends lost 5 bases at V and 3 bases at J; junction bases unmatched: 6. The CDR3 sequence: CASSRTGTSYNEQFF. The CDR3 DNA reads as TGTGCCAGCAGCCGAACCGGGACTAGCTACAATGAGCAGTTCTTC.

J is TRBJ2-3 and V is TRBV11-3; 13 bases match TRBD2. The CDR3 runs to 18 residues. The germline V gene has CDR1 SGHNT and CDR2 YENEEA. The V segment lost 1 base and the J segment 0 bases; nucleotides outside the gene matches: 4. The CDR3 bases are TGTGCCAGCAGCTTAGGGACTAGCGGGAGAGGCAGCACAGATACGCAGTATTTT. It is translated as CASSLGTSGRGSTDTQYF.

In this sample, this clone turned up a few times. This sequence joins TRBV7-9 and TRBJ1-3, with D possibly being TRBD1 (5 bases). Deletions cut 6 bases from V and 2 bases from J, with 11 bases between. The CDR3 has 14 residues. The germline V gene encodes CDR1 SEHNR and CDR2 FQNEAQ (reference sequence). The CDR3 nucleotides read TGTGCCAGCAGGGGATTAGGGGCTGGAAACACCATATATTTT. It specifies CASRGLGAGNTIYF. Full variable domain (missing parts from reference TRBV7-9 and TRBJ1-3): DTGVSQNPRHKITKRGQNVTFRCDPISEHNRLYWYRQTLGQGPEFLTYFQNEAQLEKSRLLSDRFSAERPKGSFSTLEIQRTEQGDSAMYLCASRGLGAGNTIYFGEGSWLTVV.

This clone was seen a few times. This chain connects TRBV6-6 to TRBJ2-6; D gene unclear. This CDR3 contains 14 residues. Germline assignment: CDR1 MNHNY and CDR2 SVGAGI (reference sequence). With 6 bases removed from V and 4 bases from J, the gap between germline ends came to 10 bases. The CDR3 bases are TGTGCCAGCAGCCCTAGTTGGGGGGCCAACGTCCTGACTTTC. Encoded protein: CASSPSWGANVLTF.

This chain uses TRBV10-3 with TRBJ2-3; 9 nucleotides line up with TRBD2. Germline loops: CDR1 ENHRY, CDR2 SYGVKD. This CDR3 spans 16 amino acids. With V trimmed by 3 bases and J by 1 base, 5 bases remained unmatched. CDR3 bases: TGTGCCATCAGTGACTATAGCGGGAGTCGCACAGATACGCAGTATTTT. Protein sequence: CAISDYSGSRTDTQYF.

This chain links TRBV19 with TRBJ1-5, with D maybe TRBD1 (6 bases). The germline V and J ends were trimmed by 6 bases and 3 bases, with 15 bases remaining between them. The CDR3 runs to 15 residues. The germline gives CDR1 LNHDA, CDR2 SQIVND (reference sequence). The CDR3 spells CASRPRGNYNQPQHF. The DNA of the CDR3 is TGTGCCAGTAGACCCAGGGGAAACTACAATCAGCCCCAGCATTTT.

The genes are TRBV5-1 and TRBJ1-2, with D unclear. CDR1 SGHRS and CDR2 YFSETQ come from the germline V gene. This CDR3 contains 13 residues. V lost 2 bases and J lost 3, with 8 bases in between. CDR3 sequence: CASSFDTDYGYTF. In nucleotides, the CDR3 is TGCGCCAGCAGCTTTGACACAGACTATGGCTACACCTTC.

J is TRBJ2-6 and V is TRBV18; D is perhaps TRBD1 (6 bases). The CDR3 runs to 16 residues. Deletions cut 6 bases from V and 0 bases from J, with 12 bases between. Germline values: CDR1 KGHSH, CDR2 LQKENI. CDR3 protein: CASSSGANSGANVLTF. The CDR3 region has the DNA TGTGCCAGCTCTTCAGGGGCGAACTCTGGGGCCAACGTCCTGACTTTC.

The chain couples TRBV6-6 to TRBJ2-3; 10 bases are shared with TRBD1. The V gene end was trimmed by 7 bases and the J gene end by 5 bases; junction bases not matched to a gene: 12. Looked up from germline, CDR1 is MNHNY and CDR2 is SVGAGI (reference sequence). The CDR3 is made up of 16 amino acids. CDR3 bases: TGTGCCAGCACTACGGACCGGGACAGGGGAAGAGATACGCAGTATTTT. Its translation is CASTTDRDRGRDTQYF.